The TCR beta chain under discussion was sequenced for a study of blood T cell repertoires in COVID-19. Study-level information: PBMCs, B-cell-depleted T cells, or T cells were the source of the cDNA or gDNA that made up the material.

In the study's own analysis: Estimates of nucleated cell counts were drawn from the amplification of reference gene primers. The data were produced by immunoSEQ multiplex PCR, yet TCRdb's version contains in-frame clones alone and is incomplete. V and J calls and clone size follow that table, whereas D and trimming were derived from the DNA. This sample has 60,000 to 90,000 clones; around 80% occur once, and the top ten carry just under 6%. The V gene's germline CDR1 is SEHNR and CDR2 FQNEAQ (reference sequence). Trimming cost V 1 base and J 4 bases, with 9 bases left between them. This CDR3 comprises 14 residues.

V usage is TRBV7-9 and J usage is TRBJ2-3; D gene ambiguous. This sequence was found in a man in his fifties or sixties with active or convalescent COVID-19. Sequences were obtained from peripheral blood. This CDR3 is CASSLGRRADTQYF. The CDR3, as DNA: TGTGCCAGCAGCTTAGGGCGTCGGGCAGATACGCAGTATTTT.